This entry lists 4 T cell receptor beta chains sequenced from one sample in a study of blood T cells in healthy people across ages. PCR was performed a second time for about 6 to 11 cycles using a sample-barcoded 5' primer and a J-beta primer mix. MiXCR, run by TCRdb on the 5' RACE reads, gives a single entry per CDR3 protein. The top ten hold about 21% of the sample, which has around 790,000 distinct CDR3 sequences, approximately 48% seen once. The sequencing input was blood. The receptor set was obtained from a man in his sixties in good health.

The chain couples TRBV3-1 to TRBJ2-7; TRBD2 matches at 11 bases. Trimming took 4 bases from V and 1 from J; bases not matched to a gene: 6. The germline V gene has CDR1 LGHDT and CDR2 YNNKEL (reference sequence). This CDR3 is built from 16 residues. CDR3 nucleotides: TGTGCCAGCAGCCGCGGGGTAGCGGGGGGGTCCTACGAGCAGTACTTC. Translated: CASSRGVAGGSYEQYF.

The chain combines TRBV30 with TRBJ1-2, with D possibly TRBD1 on 5 matching bases. Trimming removed 0 bases from V and 7 bases from J, with 15 bases in between. Germline values: CDR1 GTSNPN, CDR2 SVGIG (reference sequence). The CDR3 runs 14 residues. CDR3 residues: CAWSVRGVGAGYTF. CDR3 DNA: TGTGCCTGGAGTGTACGAGGGGTAGGGGCTGGCTACACCTTC.

This clonotype was seen ten or more times. This chain links TRBV28 with TRBJ2-1, with 11 bases identical to TRBD2. CDR1 is MDHEN and CDR2 is SYDVKM in the germline V gene. J was trimmed by 9 bases and V by 5 bases; bases with no gene match: 9. The CDR3 contains 15 residues. DNA for the CDR3: TGTGCCAGCAGTCTCAATAGCGGGGGGGGCGGTGAGCAGTTCTTC. This gives the protein CASSLNSGGGGEQFF.

This chain links TRBV10-2 with TRBJ2-7; no clear D. The CDR3 loop spans 16 amino acids. The V gene lost 0 bases and the J gene lost 4 bases, with 16 bases spanning the gap. CDR1 is WSHSY, CDR2 SAAADI, per germline. This chain's CDR3 is CASSESRSVGSYEQYF. For the CDR3, the DNA is TGCGCCAGCAGTGAGTCTAGGAGCGTAGGCTCATACGAGCAGTACTTC.